This T cell receptor beta chain was captured by sequencing in a study of T cells after yellow fever vaccination. Study results and caveats: Post-booster samples contained most primary-vaccination clones (approximately 96% CD4, around 88% CD8).

The 5'RACE template-switching step produced TCR cDNA and added a universal primer site and UMIs. MiXCR, applied by TCRdb to the 5' RACE reads, yields one record per CDR3 protein. The data contain about 230,000 distinct CDR3 sequences, around 6.7% of them singletons. Only a few counts were recorded for this clonotype. Antigen unknown. Trimming cost V 8 bases and J 0 bases, with 14 bases left between them. CDR1 LGHNA and CDR2 YSLEER come from the germline V gene. CDR3 length: 15 residues. The sample here was CD4+ T cells sorted from PBMCs, taken on the day of the yellow fever booster vaccination. This TCR was recovered from a young man who received the YFV17D yellow fever vaccine. This sequence joins TRBV4-3 and TRBJ1-3; no definite D call. The CDR3 loop reads CASGGQIASGNTIYF. In DNA form, the CDR3 reads TGCGCCAGCGGAGGTCAGATAGCCTCTGGAAACACCATATATTTT.